What follows is one T cell receptor beta chain and its context. No antigen is known for it. This entry is derived from a study of T cell responses to AZD1222 COVID-19 vaccine. Points from the study as a whole: The peak T cell response came first, and repertoires were sampled only after it. Spike-specific TCR depth and breadth grew after two AZD1222 doses. Regions 160-218 and 743-854 dominated among vaccine-associated CD4 TCRs spanning spike.

Per the germline V gene, CDR1 is ENHRY and CDR2 is SYGVKD. The V end was cut by 0 bases, the J end by 7 bases, with 13 bases between. The CDR3 has 15 amino acids. This table comes from immunoSEQ multiplex PCR, and its TCRdb copy is limited to in-frame clones, with some not included. This sample has tens of thousands of clones, with 88% found just once. The TCR originated in an adult in good health. The V call is TRBV10-3, the J call TRBJ2-1, with D perhaps TRBD1 (5 bases). Sequences were derived from peripheral blood, sampled on day 0 of AZD1222 vaccination. The CDR3 protein is CAISESKSQVNEQFF. The CDR3 nucleotides are TGTGCCATCAGTGAGTCAAAGTCACAGGTTAATGAGCAGTTCTTC.